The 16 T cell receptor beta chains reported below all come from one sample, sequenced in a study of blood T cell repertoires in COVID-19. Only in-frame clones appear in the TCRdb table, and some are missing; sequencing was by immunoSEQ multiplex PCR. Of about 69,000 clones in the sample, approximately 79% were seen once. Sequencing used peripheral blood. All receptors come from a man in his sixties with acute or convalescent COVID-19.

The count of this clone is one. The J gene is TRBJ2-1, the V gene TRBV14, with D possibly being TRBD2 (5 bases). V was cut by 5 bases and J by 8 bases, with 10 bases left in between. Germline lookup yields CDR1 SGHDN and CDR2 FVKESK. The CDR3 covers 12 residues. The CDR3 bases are TGTGCCAGCAGCGGGCCCGGGGATGAGCAGTTCTTC. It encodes CASSGPGDEQFF.

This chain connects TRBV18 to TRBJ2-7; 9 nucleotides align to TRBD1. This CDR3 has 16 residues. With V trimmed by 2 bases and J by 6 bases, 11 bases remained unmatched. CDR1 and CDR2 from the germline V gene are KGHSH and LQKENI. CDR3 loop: CASSPIWGDRAFEQYF. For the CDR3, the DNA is TGTGCCAGCTCACCAATTTGGGGGGACAGGGCGTTCGAGCAGTACTTC.

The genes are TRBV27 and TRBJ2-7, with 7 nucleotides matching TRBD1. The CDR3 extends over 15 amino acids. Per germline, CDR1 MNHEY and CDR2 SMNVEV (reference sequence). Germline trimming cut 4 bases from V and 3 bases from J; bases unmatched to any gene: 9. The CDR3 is CASSSVRQGNYEQYF. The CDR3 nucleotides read TGTGCCAGCAGTTCCGTCCGACAGGGAAACTACGAGCAGTACTTC.

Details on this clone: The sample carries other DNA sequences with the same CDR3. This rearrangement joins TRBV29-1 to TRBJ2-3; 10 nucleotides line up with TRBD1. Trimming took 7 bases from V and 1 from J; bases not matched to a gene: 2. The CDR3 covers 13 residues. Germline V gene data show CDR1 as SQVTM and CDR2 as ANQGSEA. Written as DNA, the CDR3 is TGCAGCGGGGACAGGGGAGGCACAGATACGCAGTATTTT. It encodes CSGDRGGTDTQYF.

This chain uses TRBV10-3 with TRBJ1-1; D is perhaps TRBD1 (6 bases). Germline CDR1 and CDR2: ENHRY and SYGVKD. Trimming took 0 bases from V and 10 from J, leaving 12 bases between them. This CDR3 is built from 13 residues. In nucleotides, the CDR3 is TGTGCCATCAGTGAGTCGAAGGCACAGGGAGCTTTCTTT. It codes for CAISESKAQGAFF.

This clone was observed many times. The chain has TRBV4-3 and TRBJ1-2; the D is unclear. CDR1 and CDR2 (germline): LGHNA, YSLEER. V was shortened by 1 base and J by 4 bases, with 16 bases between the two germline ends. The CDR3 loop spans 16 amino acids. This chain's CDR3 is CASSQVMVGEGYGYTF. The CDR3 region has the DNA TGCGCCAGCAGCCAAGTAATGGTTGGAGAGGGCTATGGCTACACCTTC.

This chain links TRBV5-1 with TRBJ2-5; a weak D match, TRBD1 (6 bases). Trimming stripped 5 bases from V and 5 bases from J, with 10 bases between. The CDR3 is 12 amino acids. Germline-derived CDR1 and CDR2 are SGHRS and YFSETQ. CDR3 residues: CASSEGVETQYF. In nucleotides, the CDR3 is TGCGCCAGCAGTGAGGGGGTGGAGACCCAGTACTTC.

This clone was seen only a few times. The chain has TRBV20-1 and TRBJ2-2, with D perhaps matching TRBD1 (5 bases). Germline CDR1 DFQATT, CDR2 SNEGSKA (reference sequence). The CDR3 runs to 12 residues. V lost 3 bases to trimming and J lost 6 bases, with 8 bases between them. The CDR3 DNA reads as TGCAGTGCTAGTACAGGCCCCGGGGAGCTGTTTTTT. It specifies CSASTGPGELFF.

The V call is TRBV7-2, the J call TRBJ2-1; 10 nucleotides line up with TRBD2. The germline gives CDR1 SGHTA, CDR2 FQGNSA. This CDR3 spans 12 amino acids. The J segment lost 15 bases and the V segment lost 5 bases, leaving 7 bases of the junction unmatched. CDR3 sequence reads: CASSLERGGLFF. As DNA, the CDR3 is TGTGCCAGCAGCCTGGAGCGGGGGGGCCTGTTCTTC. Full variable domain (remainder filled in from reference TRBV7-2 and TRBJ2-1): GAGVSQSPSNKVTEKGKDVELRCDPISGHTALYWYRQSLGQGLEFLIYFQGNSAPDKSGLPSDRFSAERTGGSVSTLTIQRTQQEDSAVYLCASSLERGGLFFGPGTRLTVL.

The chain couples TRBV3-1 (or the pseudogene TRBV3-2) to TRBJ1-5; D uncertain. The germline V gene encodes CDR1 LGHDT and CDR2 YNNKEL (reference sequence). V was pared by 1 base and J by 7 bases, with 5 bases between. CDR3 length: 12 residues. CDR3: CASSQASQPQHF. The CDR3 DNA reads TGTGCCAGCAGCCAAGCGAGCCAGCCCCAGCATTTT.

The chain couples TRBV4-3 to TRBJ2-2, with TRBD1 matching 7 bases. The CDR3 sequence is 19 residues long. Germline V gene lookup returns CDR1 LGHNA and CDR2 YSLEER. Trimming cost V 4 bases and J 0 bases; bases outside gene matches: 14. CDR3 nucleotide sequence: TGCGCCAGCAGCCCAAGCCTCGGACAGGCGACCGCGAACACCGGGGAGCTGTTTTTT. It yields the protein CASSPSLGQATANTGELFF.

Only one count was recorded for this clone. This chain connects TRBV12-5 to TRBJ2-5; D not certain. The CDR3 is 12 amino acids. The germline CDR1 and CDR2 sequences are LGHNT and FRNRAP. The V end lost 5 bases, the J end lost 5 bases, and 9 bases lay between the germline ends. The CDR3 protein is CASGVSRETQYF. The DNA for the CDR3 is TGTGCTAGTGGTGTGAGCCGCGAGACCCAGTACTTC.

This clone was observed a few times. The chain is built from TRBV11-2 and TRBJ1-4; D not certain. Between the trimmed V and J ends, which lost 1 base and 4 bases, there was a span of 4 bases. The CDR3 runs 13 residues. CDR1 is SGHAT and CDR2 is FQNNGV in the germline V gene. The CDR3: CASSLVYNEKLFF. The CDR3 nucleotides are TGTGCCAGCAGCTTAGTGTATAATGAAAAACTGTTTTTT.

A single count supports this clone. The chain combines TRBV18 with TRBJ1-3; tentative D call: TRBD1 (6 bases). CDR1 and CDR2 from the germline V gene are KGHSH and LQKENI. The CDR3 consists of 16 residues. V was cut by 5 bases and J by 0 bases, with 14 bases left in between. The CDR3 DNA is TGTGCCAGCTCAGAAAACAGGGCTAGCTCTGGAAACACCATATATTTT. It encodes CASSENRASSGNTIYF.

In DNA, the CDR3 is TGTGCCAGCAGCATAAGGGGACTAGCGGGGGTTGAGGGCACAGATACGCAGTATTTT. Translating it yields CASSIRGLAGVEGTDTQYF. The chain joins TRBV7-2 to TRBJ2-3, with 14 bases matching TRBD2. The germline CDR1 and CDR2 sequences are SGHTA and FQGNSA. Trimming cost V 5 bases and J 1 base; bases outside gene matches: 11. The CDR3 length is 19 residues.

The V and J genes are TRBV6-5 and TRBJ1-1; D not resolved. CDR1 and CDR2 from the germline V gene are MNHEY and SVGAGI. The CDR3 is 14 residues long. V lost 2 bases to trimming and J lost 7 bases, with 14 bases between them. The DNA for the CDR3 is TGTGCCAGCAGTTACGACTCTTCTCTAGTTGAAGCTTTCTTT. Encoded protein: CASSYDSSLVEAFF.